The 7 T cell receptor beta chains in this list originate from one sample, sequenced in a study of CXCR3-negative and CXCR3-positive naive CD8 T cells. Study outcomes and limitations: CXCR3-negative naive cells had less hydrophobic TRB CDR3s than did CXCR3-positive naive cells.

Which antigens these TCRs recognize remains unknown. TRB cDNA libraries were made by UMI-labeled 5' RACE. Reanalyzing the 5' RACE reads, TCRdb keeps one entry per CDR3 protein, without DNA. The sample shows some 130,000 distinct CDR3 sequences, and 0.59% sits with its ten largest clones. Material: naive CXCR3+ CD8+ T cells from blood. Subset of the sample: CD45RO-CCR7+CD27+CD95- naive CD8+ T cells expressing CXCR3 (TNR3+). These receptors were obtained from a human donor in good health. Some clones in this sample may be carry-over from other donors' samples.

This chain connects TRBV20-1 to TRBJ2-7; as DNA is missing, the TRBD2 call by TCRdb cannot be tested. Germline assignment: CDR1 DFQATT and CDR2 SNEGSKA (reference sequence). The CDR3 is 14 amino acids. CDR3 amino acids: CSARALAGNYEQYF.

The rearrangement uses TRBV20-1 and TRBJ1-6; TCRdb returns TRBD1, unconfirmable since there is no DNA. The length of the CDR3 is 16 residues. Germline V gene lookup returns CDR1 DFQATT and CDR2 SNEGSKA (reference sequence). The CDR3 loop is CSARDYYLGQNSPLHF.

The chain joins TRBV29-1 to TRBJ1-1. Germline CDR1 SQVTM, CDR2 ANQGSEA. CDR3 length: 14 amino acids. The CDR3 is CSVESPDVNTEAFF.

The gene calls are TRBV7-6 and TRBJ2-1; there is no DNA to check the TCRdb D call of TRBD1. This CDR3 spans 14 amino acids. Germline V gene sequence: CDR1 SGHVS, CDR2 FNYEAQ. The CDR3 region is CASSRGTGGNEQFF.

J is TRBJ2-7 and V is TRBV2. CDR1 SNHLY and CDR2 FYNNEI come from the germline V gene. CDR3 length: 13 amino acids. CDR3: CASSDGANYEQYF.

V is TRBV20-1 and J is TRBJ2-3; checking the TCRdb D call of TRBD1 is not possible without DNA. The germline CDR1 and CDR2 sequences are DFQATT and SNEGSKA (reference sequence). The CDR3 has 16 residues. This CDR3 is CSAISSGDTSTDTQYF.

The V and J genes are TRBV5-1 and TRBJ1-1; TCRdb gives TRBD1 as the D gene, but with no DNA this cannot be confirmed. Germline values: CDR1 SGHRS, CDR2 YFSETQ. This CDR3 contains 13 residues. The CDR3 sequence: CASLGTLDTEAFF. The full variable domain, rest sourced from reference TRBV5-1 and TRBJ1-1, is KAGVTQTPRYLIKTRGQQVTLSCSPISGHRSVSWYQQTPGQGLQFLFEYFSETQRNKGNFPGRFSGRQFSNSRSEMNVSTLELGDSALYLCASLGTLDTEAFFGQGTRLTVV.